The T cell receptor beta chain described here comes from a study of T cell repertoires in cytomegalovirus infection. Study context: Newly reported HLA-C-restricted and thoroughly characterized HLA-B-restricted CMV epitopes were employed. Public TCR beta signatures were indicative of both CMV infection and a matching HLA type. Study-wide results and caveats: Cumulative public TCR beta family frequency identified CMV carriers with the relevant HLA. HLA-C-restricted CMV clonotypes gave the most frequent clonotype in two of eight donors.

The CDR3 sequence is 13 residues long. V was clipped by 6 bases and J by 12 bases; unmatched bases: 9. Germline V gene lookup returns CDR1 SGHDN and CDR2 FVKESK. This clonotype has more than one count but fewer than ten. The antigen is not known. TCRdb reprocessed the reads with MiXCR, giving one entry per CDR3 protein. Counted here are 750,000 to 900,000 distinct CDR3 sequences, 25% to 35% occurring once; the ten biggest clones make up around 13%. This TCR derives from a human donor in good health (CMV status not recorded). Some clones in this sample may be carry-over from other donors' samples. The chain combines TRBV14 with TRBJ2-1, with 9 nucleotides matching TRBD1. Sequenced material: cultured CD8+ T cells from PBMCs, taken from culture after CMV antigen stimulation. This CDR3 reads CASSVTGGFGQFF. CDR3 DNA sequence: TGTGCCAGCAGTGTGACAGGGGGGTTTGGGCAGTTCTTC.